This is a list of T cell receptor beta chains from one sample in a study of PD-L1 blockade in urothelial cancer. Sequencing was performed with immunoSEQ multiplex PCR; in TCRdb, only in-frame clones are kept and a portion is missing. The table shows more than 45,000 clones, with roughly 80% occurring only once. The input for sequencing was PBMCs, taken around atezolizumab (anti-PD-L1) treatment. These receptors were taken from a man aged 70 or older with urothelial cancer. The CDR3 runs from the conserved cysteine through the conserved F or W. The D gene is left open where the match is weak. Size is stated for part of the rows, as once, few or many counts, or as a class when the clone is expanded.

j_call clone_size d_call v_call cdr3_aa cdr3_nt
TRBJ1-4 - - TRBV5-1 CASSSLRLGGEKLFF TGCGCCAGCAGCTCTCTTCGACTCGGAGGTGAAAAACTGTTTTTT
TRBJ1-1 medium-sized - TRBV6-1 CATRTASEAFF TGTGCCACCAGGACAGCTTCTGAGGCTTTCTTT
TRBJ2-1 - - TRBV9 CASSVGGGSYNEQFF TGTGCCAGCAGCGTAGGGGGTGGGAGTTACAATGAGCAGTTCTTC
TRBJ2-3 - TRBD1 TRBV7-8 CASSSQSQGTQYF TGTGCCAGCAGCTCACAATCACAGGGGACGCAGTATTTT
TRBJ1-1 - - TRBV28 CASSLNPRRPAFF TGTGCCAGCAGCCTAAACCCCAGGAGGCCTGCTTTCTTT
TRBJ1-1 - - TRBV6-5 CASSYSLGNTEAFF TGTGCCAGCAGTTACTCTCTCGGGAACACTGAAGCTTTCTTT
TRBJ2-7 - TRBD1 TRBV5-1 CASSLGQGIYEQYF TGCGCCAGCAGCTTGGGACAGGGGATCTACGAGCAGTACTTC
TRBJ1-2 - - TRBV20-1 CSAAGLSGYTF TGCAGTGCTGCAGGGTTAAGTGGCTACACCTTC
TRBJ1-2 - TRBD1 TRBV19 CASSKDRPYGYTF TGTGCCAGTAGTAAGGACAGGCCCTATGGCTACACCTTC
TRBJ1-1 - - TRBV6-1 CASSEAADTEAFF TGTGCCAGCAGTGAAGCGGCAGACACTGAAGCTTTCTTT
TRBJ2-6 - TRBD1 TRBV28 CASSSTGEGANVLTF TGTGCCAGCAGTTCGACAGGGGAGGGGGCCAACGTCCTGACTTTC
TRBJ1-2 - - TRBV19 CASSIQGTYGYTF TGTGCCAGTAGTATCCAGGGAACCTATGGCTACACCTTC
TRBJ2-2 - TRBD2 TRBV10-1 CASSESGLASTGELFF TGCGCCAGCAGTGAGTCGGGACTAGCGTCGACCGGGGAGCTGTTTTTT
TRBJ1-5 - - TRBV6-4 CASSVWGGQPQHF TGTGCCAGCAGTGTGTGGGGGGGTCAGCCCCAGCATTTT
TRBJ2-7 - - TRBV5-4 CASSLRQGYEQYF TGTGCCAGCAGCTTGAGGCAGGGCTACGAGCAGTACTTC
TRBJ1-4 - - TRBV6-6 CASRPRGATNEKLFF TGTGCCAGCAGACCACGGGGGGCCACTAATGAAAAACTGTTTTTT
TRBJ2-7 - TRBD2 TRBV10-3 CAISQTGGFLLSYEQYF TGTGCCATCAGCCAAACGGGGGGGTTCCTGCTCTCCTACGAGCAGTACTTC
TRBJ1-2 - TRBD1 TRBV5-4 CASSPDRGNYGYTF TGTGCCAGCAGCCCGGACAGGGGGAACTATGGCTACACCTTC
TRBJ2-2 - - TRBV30 CAWSTRTTNTGELFF TGTGCCTGGAGTACAAGGACAACGAACACCGGGGAGCTGTTTTTT
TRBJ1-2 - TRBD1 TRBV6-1 CASSDRNPLGTGEGGYTF TGTGCCAGCAGTGACCGGAACCCTTTGGGGACAGGGGAGGGTGGCTACACCTTC
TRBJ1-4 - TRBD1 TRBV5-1 CASSPFGQGVGEKLFF TGCGCCAGCAGCCCTTTTGGGCAGGGGGTTGGCGAAAAACTGTTTTTT
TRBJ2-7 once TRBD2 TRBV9 CASSISGSSYEQYF TGTGCCAGCAGCATTAGCGGGAGCTCCTACGAGCAGTACTTC
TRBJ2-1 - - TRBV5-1 CASSLQGAEQFF TGCGCCAGCAGCCTGCAGGGTGCGGAGCAGTTCTTC
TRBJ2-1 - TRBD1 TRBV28 CASSFSGTDNEQFF TGTGCCAGCAGTTTCTCCGGGACAGACAATGAGCAGTTCTTC
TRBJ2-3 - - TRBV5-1 CASSSLGWDTQYF TGCGCCAGCAGCTCCCTAGGATGGGATACGCAGTATTTT
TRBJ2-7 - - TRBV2 CASSEHSTFYEQYF TGTGCCAGCAGTGAACACAGCACCTTCTACGAGCAGTACTTC
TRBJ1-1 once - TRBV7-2 CASSFGGMNTEAFF TGTGCCAGCAGCTTTGGGGGGATGAACACTGAAGCTTTCTTT
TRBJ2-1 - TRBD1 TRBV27 CASSPYRGEQFF TGTGCCAGCAGCCCATACAGGGGTGAGCAGTTCTTC
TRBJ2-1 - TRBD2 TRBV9 CASSVLTGGRNEQFF TGTGCCAGCAGCGTTCTTACGGGGGGGCGCAATGAGCAGTTCTTC
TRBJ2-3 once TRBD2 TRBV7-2 CASSLGGLEGHTQYF TGTGCCAGCAGCTTAGGGGGACTAGAGGGGCATACGCAGTATTTT
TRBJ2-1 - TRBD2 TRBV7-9 CASSLLAGVSDEQFF TGTGCCAGCAGCTTACTAGCGGGAGTATCTGATGAGCAGTTCTTC
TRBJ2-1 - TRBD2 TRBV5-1 CASSIGLATPNEQFF TGCGCCAGCAGCATTGGACTAGCGACACCCAATGAGCAGTTCTTC
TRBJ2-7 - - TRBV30 CAWTGYSYEQYF TGTGCCTGGACCGGGTACTCCTACGAGCAGTACTTC
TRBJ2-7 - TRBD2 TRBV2 CASSDSGSMAYEQYF TGTGCCAGCAGTGACAGCGGGAGTATGGCCTACGAGCAGTACTTC
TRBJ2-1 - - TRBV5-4 CASSLESSNEQFF TGTGCCAGCAGCTTGGAGTCTAGCAATGAGCAGTTCTTC
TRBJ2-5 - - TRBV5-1 CASSLGSGRETQYF TGCGCCAGCAGCTTGGGGTCGGGGAGAGAGACCCAGTACTTC
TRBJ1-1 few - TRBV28 CASSPLGGGGTEAFF TGTGCCAGCAGTCCCCTGGGGGGGGGAGGAACTGAAGCTTTCTTT
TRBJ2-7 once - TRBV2 CASSATGFGEQYF TGTGCCAGCTCCGCCACAGGGTTTGGGGAGCAGTACTTC
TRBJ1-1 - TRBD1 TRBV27 CATQGIMNTEAFF TGTGCCACACAGGGGATCATGAACACTGAAGCTTTCTTT
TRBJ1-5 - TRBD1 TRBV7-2 CASSLMGQGAHQPQHF TGTGCCAGCAGCTTAATGGGACAGGGGGCGCATCAGCCCCAGCATTTT
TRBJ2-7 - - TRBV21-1 CASSPYRRSSGTYEQYF TGTGCCAGCAGCCCATATCGCAGGTCTAGCGGGACCTACGAGCAGTACTTC
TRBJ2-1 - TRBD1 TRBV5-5 CASSSGQGVDNEQFF TGTGCCAGCAGCTCGGGACAGGGGGTGGACAATGAGCAGTTCTTC